Presented here are 27 T cell receptor beta chains from one specimen sequenced in a study of T cells after yellow fever vaccination (dated by TCRdb to the late 2010s). Libraries were prepared through 5' RACE. Instrument on record: Illumina NovaSeq 6000. TCRdb cleaned the public reads at Q25 with fastp, built clones with MiXCR and kept in-frame beta chains. Rows merge per CDR3 protein into single entries with the most common DNA and genes. The sample table shows more than 300,000 distinct CDR3 sequences, and about 10% are seen once. 3% to 3.5% of the sample is held by the ten biggest clonotypes. This specimen's treatment or condition label, interpreted: live attenuated yellow fever vaccine strain. Specimen: CD4+ T cells sorted from PBMCs, collected 45 days after the yellow fever booster vaccination. The receptors were sampled from a man aged 18 to 30 who received the YFV17D yellow fever vaccine.

This chain uses TRBV12-3 or TRBV12-4 with TRBJ1-1; unclear D gene. Trimming shortened V by 7 bases and J by 5 bases, and 11 bases separated the two germline ends. The length of the CDR3 is 12 residues. The CDR3 nucleotides read TGTGCCAGCACCCGACTTGGAACTGAAGCTTTCTTT. It codes for CASTRLGTEAFF.

This rearrangement joins TRBV12-3 or TRBV12-4 to TRBJ1-5; D is perhaps TRBD1 (6 bases). The CDR3 is 13 amino acids. Between the trimmed V and J ends, which lost 4 bases and 5 bases, there was a span of 9 bases. The CDR3 nucleotides read TGTGCCAGCAGTTACAGGGTGGATCAGCCCCAGCATTTT. This encodes CASSYRVDQPQHF.

With regard to this clonotype: A read error may produce the germline difference seen at one junction end. The gene calls are TRBV12-3 or TRBV12-4 and TRBJ2-3; D not resolved. The CDR3 length is 15 residues. The chain's CDR3 is CDSSLTLASTDTQYF. The CDR3 bases are TGTGACAGCAGTTTAACCCTCGCTAGCACAGATACGCAGTATTTT.

The genes are TRBV6-2 or TRBV6-3 and TRBJ2-1; D is uncertain. Trimming pared 7 bases from V and 0 bases from J, leaving 13 bases between. This CDR3 is 15 amino acids long. The V gene's germline CDR1 is MNHEY and CDR2 SVGEGT. CDR3 nucleotide sequence: TGTGCCAGCACCCGCCGCAGGAGCTCCTACAATGAGCAGTTCTTC. This sequence encodes CASTRRRSSYNEQFF.

This chain connects TRBV4-3 to TRBJ2-3, with D unclear. V lost 1 base and J lost 6, with 8 bases in between. Germline V gene sequence: CDR1 LGHNA, CDR2 YSLEER. CDR3 length: 13 amino acids. CDR3 DNA: TGCGCCAGCAGCCAAGGGGTTGGGGATACGCAGTATTTT. This translates into CASSQGVGDTQYF.

This clonotype was detected only a few times. The gene calls are TRBV18 and TRBJ1-1; D perhaps matches TRBD1 (6 bases). V lost 4 bases and J 0 bases, leaving 12 bases between the germline ends. Germline CDR1 reads KGHSH; CDR2 reads LQKENI. The CDR3 has 15 amino acids. CDR3: CASSLQGTLNTEAFF. The CDR3 region has the DNA TGTGCCAGCTCACTCCAGGGGACCCTGAACACTGAAGCTTTCTTT.

This clonotype showed up many times. The genes are TRBV7-2 and TRBJ2-1; TRBD2 aligns across 9 bases. J was trimmed by 8 bases and V by 2 bases; bases with no gene match: 4. This CDR3 is built from 14 residues. Germline CDR1 SGHTA, CDR2 FQGNSA. CDR3 DNA: TGTGCCAGCAGCTTATTGGGCGGGGGGGATGAGCAGTTCTTC. Translating gives CASSLLGGGDEQFF.

In its sample, this clonotype was seen a few times. The chain uses TRBV7-9 and TRBJ1-1, with D unresolved. This CDR3 has 14 residues. Trimming shortened V by 3 bases and J by 2 bases, and 10 bases separated the two germline ends. CDR1 SEHNR and CDR2 FQNEAQ come from the germline V gene (reference sequence). CDR3 sequence: CASSFGDVNTEAFF. In DNA form, the CDR3 reads TGTGCCAGCAGCTTTGGCGACGTCAACACTGAAGCTTTCTTT.

This clonotype was counted a few times. The rearrangement uses TRBV29-1 and TRBJ1-2; no firm D call. Trimming cost V 6 bases and J 5 bases, with 13 bases left between them. The CDR3 is made up of 12 amino acids. Germline lookup yields CDR1 SQVTM and CDR2 ANQGSEA. DNA of the CDR3: TGCAGCGTCGAGACCACGAGTTATGGCTACACCTTC. It yields the protein CSVETTSYGYTF.

This clonotype was seen only a few times. The CDR3 loop reads CASSHGTVSTDTQYF. The CDR3 coding sequence is TGCGCCAGCAGCCACGGGACAGTGAGCACAGATACGCAGTATTTT. V usage is TRBV5-1 and J usage is TRBJ2-3, with 7 bases lining up with TRBD1. The CDR3 extends over 15 amino acids. Germline loops: CDR1 SGHRS, CDR2 YFSETQ. Trimming at V came to 4 bases and at J to 0 bases, leaving 5 bases not matched to a gene. Based on the CDR3 plus reference TRBV5-1 and TRBJ2-3, the full variable domain is KAGVTQTPRYLIKTRGQQVTLSCSPISGHRSVSWYQQTPGQGLQFLFEYFSETQRNKGNFPGRFSGRQFSNSRSEMNVSTLELGDSALYLCASSHGTVSTDTQYFGPGTRLTVL.

V and J are TRBV5-1 and TRBJ2-1; D is possibly TRBD1 (5 bases). Trimming cost V 2 bases and J 4 bases, with 10 bases left between them. The CDR3 runs 14 residues. Germline V gene sequence: CDR1 SGHRS, CDR2 YFSETQ. In DNA, the CDR3 is TGCGCCAGCAGCTTTGAGAAGGGGTACAATGAGCAGTTCTTC. This codes for CASSFEKGYNEQFF.

This clonotype turned up a few times. This sequence joins TRBV4-3 and TRBJ2-2; TRBD1 is a possible D gene (6 bases). The CDR3 has 14 residues. V was clipped by 8 bases and J by 5 bases, with 15 bases between them. Germline values: CDR1 LGHNA, CDR2 YSLEER. The CDR3 reads CASCRQERTGELFF. The CDR3 region has the DNA TGCGCCAGCTGCCGACAGGAGAGGACCGGGGAGCTGTTTTTT.

The chain employs TRBV6-5 and TRBJ1-2; D unresolved. Trimming took off 5 bases at V and 7 bases at J, with 14 bases between the two ends. CDR3 size: 13 residues. Looked up from germline, CDR1 is MNHEY and CDR2 is SVGAGI. CDR3 in amino acids: CASSPRGLSGYTF. The CDR3, as DNA: TGTGCCAGCAGTCCCCGTGGTCTCTCTGGCTACACCTTC.

This clonotype was counted between two and nine times. The chain couples TRBV5-1 to TRBJ1-2; TRBD1 might be the D (6 bases). Trimming left V 1 base short and J 7 bases short, with 14 bases between. The CDR3 is 14 amino acids. Germline V gene sequence: CDR1 SGHRS, CDR2 YFSETQ. The CDR3 DNA reads TGCGCCAGCAGCTTGACGGGGGCTGATAGTGGCTACACCTTC. This codes for CASSLTGADSGYTF.

This clonotype was counted only a few times. The V call is TRBV6-2 or TRBV6-3, the J call TRBJ2-2, with D possibly matching TRBD1 (6 bases). Germline V CDR1 and CDR2: MNHEY, SVGEGT. V gave up 6 bases and J gave up 4 bases, with 18 bases separating them. The CDR3 spans 16 residues. This CDR3 reads CASSPGVSSRTGELFF. The CDR3 coding sequence is TGTGCCAGCAGCCCAGGGGTTAGCAGCCGCACCGGGGAGCTGTTTTTT.

The table lists this clonotype with a few counts. The V and J genes are TRBV3-1 and TRBJ2-7; no definite D call. V shed 1 base and J shed 3 bases, with 7 bases lying between them. Germline loops: CDR1 LGHDT, CDR2 YNNKEL (reference sequence). The CDR3 runs 13 residues. The CDR3 bases are TGTGCCAGCAGCCAAGGAGGCATCTACGAGCAGTACTTC. Translating it yields CASSQGGIYEQYF.

This clonotype appeared a few times. V and J are TRBV7-2 and TRBJ1-2; D gene ambiguous. Looked up from germline, CDR1 is SGHTA and CDR2 is FQGNSA. This CDR3 comprises 18 residues. V was clipped by 1 base and J by 8 bases, with 26 bases between them. In DNA form, the CDR3 reads TGTGCCAGCAGCTTAGGGCCAGCCATTATCCCTCCCTCTAAGGGCTACACCTTC. Residues: CASSLGPAIIPPSKGYTF.

V and J are TRBV6-1 and TRBJ2-5, with D tentatively TRBD1 or TRBD2 (5 bases each). Trimming took off 5 bases at V and 0 bases at J, with 7 bases between the two ends. Germline V gene sequence: CDR1 MNHNS, CDR2 SASEGT. The CDR3 runs to 13 residues. CDR3 DNA sequence: TGTGCCAGCAGTAAGGGACACCAAGAGACCCAGTACTTC. Protein: CASSKGHQETQYF.

The V and J genes are TRBV29-1 and TRBJ2-7, with D possibly matching TRBD2 (5 bases). The CDR3 consists of 12 residues. Trimming took 7 bases from V and 7 from J, leaving 17 bases between them. Germline values: CDR1 SQVTM, CDR2 ANQGSEA. Written as DNA, the CDR3 is TGCAGCGCTCGGGGTGAAACCAAAGAGCAGTACTTC. It translates to CSARGETKEQYF.

V gene TRBV11-2 combines with J gene TRBJ1-3; D is possibly TRBD1 (6 bases). Germline values: CDR1 SGHAT, CDR2 FQNNGV. The CDR3 length is 17 residues. Trimming took off 2 bases at V and 0 bases at J, with 14 bases between the two ends. In DNA, the CDR3 is TGTGCCAGCAGCTTATTGACAGGCTTCAGCTCTGGAAACACCATATATTTT. This sequence encodes CASSLLTGFSSGNTIYF. Using reference TRBV11-2 and TRBJ1-3 for the parts outside the CDR3, the full variable domain is EAGVAQSPRYKIIEKRQSVAFWCNPISGHATLYWYQQILGQGPKLLIQFQNNGVVDDSQLPKDRFSAERLKGVDSTLKIQPAKLEDSAVYLCASSLLTGFSSGNTIYFGEGSWLTVV.

The chain employs TRBV5-6 and TRBJ2-5; TRBD1 matches 8 bases. The trim removed 3 bases at V and 3 bases at J, leaving 4 bases unmatched. The germline CDR1 and CDR2 sequences are SGHDT and YYEEEE. The CDR3 consists of 14 residues. The CDR3 bases are TGTGCCAGCAGCTCGACGGGACAGGAAGAGACCCAGTACTTC. Its protein is CASSSTGQEETQYF.

This clonotype was seen more than once but under ten times. The V gene is TRBV9, the J gene TRBJ1-6, with TRBD1 matching over 7 bases. Trimming at V came to 4 bases and at J to 10 bases, leaving 11 bases not matched to a gene. The CDR3 loop spans 15 amino acids. Per germline, CDR1 SGDLS and CDR2 YYNGEE. DNA for the CDR3: TGTGCCAGCAGCCCCAGACAGGGAAGTCACTCACCCCTCCACTTT. Translated: CASSPRQGSHSPLHF.

This clonotype was seen more than once but under ten times. The chain carries TRBV12-3 or TRBV12-4 and TRBJ1-6; TRBD1 aligns across 7 bases. This CDR3 spans 14 amino acids. With V trimmed by 5 bases and J by 7 bases, 5 bases remained unmatched. CDR3 in DNA: TGTGCCAGCAGTGGGGACAGCGTCAATTCACCCCTCCACTTT. Translation gives CASSGDSVNSPLHF.

This clonotype was seen a handful of times. This chain links TRBV7-9 with TRBJ1-1, with D tentatively TRBD1 (6 bases). CDR3 length: 15 residues. Trimming shortened V by 3 bases and J by 4 bases, and 15 bases separated the two germline ends. Germline-derived CDR1 and CDR2 are SEHNR and FQNEAQ (reference sequence). The CDR3 DNA reads as TGTGCCAGCAGCTTTACGGGGGGCGCAGGCACTGAAGCTTTCTTT. It specifies CASSFTGGAGTEAFF.

This clonotype was picked up a small number of times. The CDR3 bases are TGTGCCAGTACAGCCGGGACAGGGTCCGGGCCCCAGCATTTT. Translation gives CASTAGTGSGPQHF. This chain uses TRBV19 with TRBJ1-5, with 9 positions matching TRBD1. Germline V lookup: CDR1 LNHDA, CDR2 SQIVND (reference sequence). V shed 7 bases, J shed 9 bases, and the junction held 10 bases outside the gene matches. The CDR3 runs 14 residues. Looking up the rest from reference TRBV19 and TRBJ1-5 gives the full variable domain: DGGITQSPKYLFRKEGQNVTLSCEQNLNHDAMYWYRQDPGQGLRLIYYSQIVNDFQKGDIAEGYSVSREKKESFPLTVTSAQKNPTAFYLCASTAGTGSGPQHFGDGTRLSIL.

Ten or more counts support this clonotype. The CDR3 sequence is CASKPAQGGNTEAFF. CDR3 coding DNA: TGTGCCAGCAAACCGGCCCAGGGCGGGAACACTGAAGCTTTCTTT. The chain couples TRBV12-3 or TRBV12-4 to TRBJ1-1; maybe TRBD1 (5 bases). Trimming took 7 bases from V and 1 from J, leaving 16 bases between them. The CDR3 covers 15 residues.

V usage is TRBV7-6 and J usage is TRBJ1-1; D gene unclear. Germline CDR1 SGHVS, CDR2 FNYEAQ. The length of the CDR3 is 13 residues. V lost 4 bases and J lost 7, with 13 bases in between. This chain's CDR3 is CASSYNQQREAFF. CDR3 DNA: TGTGCCAGCAGCTATAACCAACAGCGTGAAGCTTTCTTT. Full variable domain (outside the CDR3, taken from reference TRBV7-6 and TRBJ1-1): GAGVSQSPRYKVTKRGQDVALRCDPISGHVSLYWYRQALGQGPEFLTYFNYEAQQDKSGLPNDRFSAERPEGSISTLTIQRTEQRDSAMYRCASSYNQQREAFFGQGTRLTVV.